These 30 T cell receptor beta chains share one sample of origin, sequenced in a study of blood T cell repertoires in COVID-19. Repertoires were generated with immunoSEQ multiplex PCR, while TCRdb's copy carries only in-frame clones and drops some. This sample has 150,000 to 200,000 clones, with 70% to 85% found just once. The specimen was peripheral blood. Every receptor here comes from a man in his fifties who had recovered from COVID-19.

The chain couples TRBV7-9 to TRBJ2-7, with 7 bases matching TRBD2. CDR1 is SEHNR and CDR2 is FQNEAQ in the germline V gene (reference sequence). CDR3 length equals 15 residues. Trimming cost V 2 bases and J 2 bases; bases outside gene matches: 6. CDR3 sequence: CASSLLASGPYEQYF. The CDR3 coding sequence is TGTGCCAGCAGCTTATTAGCTAGCGGCCCCTACGAGCAGTACTTC. Based on the CDR3 plus reference TRBV7-9 and TRBJ2-7, the full variable domain is DTGVSQNPRHKITKRGQNVTFRCDPISEHNRLYWYRQTLGQGPEFLTYFQNEAQLEKSRLLSDRFSAERPKGSFSTLEIQRTEQGDSAMYLCASSLLASGPYEQYFGPGTRLTVT.

V and J are TRBV7-3 and TRBJ2-7; D possibly corresponds to TRBD1 (6 bases). V was pared by 1 base and J by 5 bases, with 21 bases between. CDR3 length equals 17 residues. Per the germline V gene, CDR1 is SGHTA and CDR2 is FQGTGA. CDR3 DNA: TGTGCCAGCAGCTTAATGGTAACTGGTCTGACAGGAGACGAGCAGTACTTC. The encoded protein is CASSLMVTGLTGDEQYF.

This clone was found a few times. This sample also contains other DNA sequences that code for the same CDR3. The chain employs TRBV5-1 and TRBJ2-7; 7 nucleotides agree with TRBD1. The germline V gene encodes CDR1 SGHRS and CDR2 YFSETQ. Losses at the gene ends were 0 bases for V and 4 bases for J; bases not matched to a gene: 1. This CDR3 contains 13 residues. The CDR3 DNA reads TGCGCCAGCAGCTTGGACAGGGGTTACGAGCAGTACTTC. Translating it yields CASSLDRGYEQYF.

V usage is TRBV7-9 and J usage is TRBJ2-3; the match to TRBD2 covers 14 bases. The ends lost 4 bases at V and 7 bases at J; junction bases unmatched: 13. Germline loops: CDR1 SEHNR, CDR2 FQNEAQ (reference sequence). The CDR3 has 18 amino acids. The CDR3 is CASSSGEYWTSGRNTQYF. In DNA form, the CDR3 reads TGTGCCAGCAGCTCGGGGGAGTATTGGACTAGCGGGAGGAATACGCAGTATTTT.

The gene calls are TRBV9 and TRBJ2-2, with D possibly TRBD2 on 5 matching bases. This CDR3 is 16 amino acids long. CDR1 is SGDLS and CDR2 is YYNGEE in the germline V gene. Trimming stripped 2 bases from V and 2 bases from J, with 13 bases between. CDR3 nucleotide sequence: TGTGCCAGCAGCGTTGTTGTACGGGAAAACACCGGGGAGCTGTTTTTT. It translates to CASSVVVRENTGELFF. Full variable domain (outside the CDR3, taken from reference TRBV9 and TRBJ2-2): DSGVTQTPKHLITATGQRVTLRCSPRSGDLSVYWYQQSLDQGLQFLIQYYNGEERAKGNILERFSAQQFPDLHSELNLSSLELGDSALYFCASSVVVRENTGELFFGEGSRLTVL.

The chain is built from TRBV10-3 and TRBJ1-1, with D possibly TRBD1 on 5 matching bases. V was clipped by 4 bases and J by 5 bases, with 14 bases between them. Germline V lookup: CDR1 ENHRY, CDR2 SYGVKD. This CDR3 spans 14 amino acids. The CDR3 reads CAISGDSVWTEAFF. The CDR3 DNA follows: TGTGCCATCAGTGGAGACAGTGTTTGGACTGAAGCTTTCTTT.

The rearrangement links TRBV27 to TRBJ1-5, with TRBD1 identical over 7 bases. Per the germline V gene, CDR1 is MNHEY and CDR2 is SMNVEV (reference sequence). Losses at the gene ends were 0 bases for V and 6 bases for J; bases not matched to a gene: 14. There are 18 residues in the CDR3. The CDR3 region is CASSLSRRQGRTTQPQHF. CDR3 bases: TGTGCCAGCAGTTTATCAAGACGACAGGGTCGGACTACTCAGCCCCAGCATTTT.

This clone was found once. The V and J genes are TRBV6-4 and TRBJ1-1; possibly TRBD1 for D (6 bases). The germline gives CDR1 MRHNA, CDR2 SNTAGT. The V end lost 4 bases, the J end lost 0 bases, and 15 bases lay between the germline ends. CDR3 length: 16 residues. Here the CDR3 reads CASSGSTGLMNTEAFF. DNA of the CDR3: TGTGCCAGCAGTGGTTCGACAGGACTTATGAACACTGAAGCTTTCTTT.

The chain uses TRBV5-8 and TRBJ2-2, with TRBD2 as a possible D gene (6 bases). CDR3 length: 17 amino acids. The germline V and J ends were trimmed by 0 bases and 2 bases, with 14 bases remaining between them. The germline gives CDR1 SGHTS, CDR2 YDEGEE. The CDR3 DNA reads TGTGCCAGCAGCTTGGTTGCGGGACGTATAAACACCGGGGAGCTGTTTTTT. It codes for CASSLVAGRINTGELFF.

This rearrangement joins TRBV5-6 to TRBJ1-2; TRBD1 agrees at 7 bases. Germline V gene data show CDR1 as SGHDT and CDR2 as YYEEEE. The CDR3 contains 17 residues. With V trimmed by 2 bases and J by 4 bases, 14 bases remained unmatched. Here the CDR3 reads CASSFGFDRAARYGYTF. As DNA, the CDR3 is TGTGCCAGCAGCTTTGGTTTTGACAGGGCAGCCCGCTATGGCTACACCTTC. Complete variable domain (other parts from reference TRBV5-6 and TRBJ1-2): DAGVTQSPTHLIKTRGQQVTLRCSPKSGHDTVSWYQQALGQGPQFIFQYYEEEERQRGNFPDRFSGHQFPNYSSELNVNALLLGDSALYLCASSFGFDRAARYGYTFGSGTRLTVV.

This chain joins TRBV27 and TRBJ2-7; D is possibly TRBD2 (6 bases). Germline lookup yields CDR1 MNHEY and CDR2 SMNVEV (reference sequence). V was clipped by 5 bases and J by 5 bases, with 16 bases between them. This CDR3 has 14 residues. In DNA form, the CDR3 reads TGTGCCAGCAGTCAGTTCGGGGGTCCTCACGAGCAGTACTTC. This encodes CASSQFGGPHEQYF.

The rearrangement uses TRBV5-1 and TRBJ1-1; 7 bases map to TRBD1. Trimming cost V 4 bases and J 4 bases; bases outside gene matches: 10. The CDR3 has 15 amino acids. Germline CDR1 SGHRS, CDR2 YFSETQ. In DNA, the CDR3 is TGCGCCAGCAGCCCCTGGGACAGTTCGTCCACTGAAGCTTTCTTT. Protein product: CASSPWDSSSTEAFF. The entire variable domain, with the rest obtained from reference TRBV5-1 and TRBJ1-1, is as follows: KAGVTQTPRYLIKTRGQQVTLSCSPISGHRSVSWYQQTPGQGLQFLFEYFSETQRNKGNFPGRFSGRQFSNSRSEMNVSTLELGDSALYLCASSPWDSSSTEAFFGQGTRLTVV.

This sequence joins TRBV25-1 and TRBJ2-1, with D tentatively TRBD1 (5 bases). Between the trimmed V and J ends, which lost 6 bases and 10 bases, there was a span of 16 bases. This CDR3 is 13 amino acids long. Germline V gene sequence: CDR1 MGHDK, CDR2 SYGVNS. Written as DNA, the CDR3 is TGTGCCAGCAGGAAGGGATACAGGATAGAGCAGTTCTTC. Translation: CASRKGYRIEQFF.

The CDR3 nucleotides are TGCGCCAGCAGCCTGGATGTTGGGGCAGTCAACAATGAGCAGTTCTTC. Translating gives CASSLDVGAVNNEQFF. The chain employs TRBV5-1 and TRBJ2-1; perhaps TRBD1 as D (5 bases). The V gene lost 4 bases and the J gene lost 5 bases, with 19 bases spanning the gap. The CDR3 has 16 amino acids. CDR1 and CDR2 from the germline V gene are SGHRS and YFSETQ.

This clone was counted once. V is TRBV28 and J is TRBJ2-3, with 10 positions matching TRBD1. V lost 9 bases and J lost 3; bases outside the gene matches: 9. Germline values: CDR1 MDHEN, CDR2 SYDVKM. CDR3 size: 15 residues. This CDR3 reads CASSFGQGVTDTQYF. Written as DNA, the CDR3 is TGTGCCAGTTCTTTTGGACAGGGGGTAACAGATACGCAGTATTTT.

This clone was recorded a few times. CDR3 region: CASSIEADTQYF. Here the CDR3 DNA reads TGTGCCAGCAGTATAGAGGCAGATACGCAGTATTTT. This chain joins TRBV6-2 or TRBV6-3 and TRBJ2-3; D gene uncertain. Germline V gives CDR1 MNHEY, CDR2 SVGEGT. V was cut by 5 bases and J by 4 bases, with 7 bases left in between. This CDR3 spans 12 amino acids.

This chain uses TRBV30 with TRBJ1-2; D is possibly TRBD1 (6 bases). V lost 1 base, J lost 3 bases, and 15 bases lay in between. Looked up from germline, CDR1 is GTSNPN and CDR2 is SVGIG (reference sequence). The CDR3 loop spans 15 amino acids. CDR3 residues: CAWSGRGAPHYGYTF. CDR3 DNA: TGTGCCTGGAGTGGCCGGGGGGCGCCCCACTATGGCTACACCTTC.

This chain links TRBV28 with TRBJ2-7; 11 bases line up with TRBD1. Trimming took 4 bases from V and 5 from J; bases not matched to a gene: 7. The CDR3 covers 15 residues. Germline CDR1 MDHEN, CDR2 SYDVKM. CDR3 loop: CASSYPPGQGDEQYF. CDR3 DNA sequence: TGTGCCAGCAGTTACCCTCCGGGACAGGGGGACGAGCAGTACTTC.

The genes are TRBV7-9 and TRBJ2-1; no reliable D call. V shed 5 bases and J shed 4 bases, with 15 bases lying between them. The CDR3 sequence is 15 residues long. Germline CDR1 is SEHNR and CDR2 is FQNEAQ (reference sequence). CDR3 protein: CASSPPPAEYNEQFF. The CDR3 region has the DNA TGTGCCAGCAGCCCGCCCCCCGCGGAATACAATGAGCAGTTCTTC. Full variable domain (rest looked up from reference TRBV7-9 and TRBJ2-1): DTGVSQNPRHKITKRGQNVTFRCDPISEHNRLYWYRQTLGQGPEFLTYFQNEAQLEKSRLLSDRFSAERPKGSFSTLEIQRTEQGDSAMYLCASSPPPAEYNEQFFGPGTRLTVL.

This clone appeared a few times. The chain carries TRBV28 and TRBJ1-5; possibly TRBD1 for D (5 bases). The CDR3 length is 15 residues. Trimming removed 4 bases at V and 2 bases at J, with 12 bases between. Germline V gene sequence: CDR1 MDHEN, CDR2 SYDVKM. CDR3 amino acids: CASSSGEGGNQPQHF. The CDR3 DNA follows: TGTGCCAGCAGTTCTGGGGAAGGGGGCAATCAGCCCCAGCATTTT.

This chain connects TRBV28 to TRBJ2-1; 11 bases line up with TRBD2. CDR1 is MDHEN and CDR2 is SYDVKM in the germline V gene. This CDR3 region has 15 residues. The V gene end was trimmed by 4 bases and the J gene end by 8 bases; junction bases not matched to a gene: 7. CDR3 sequence: CASSSGTSGRDEQFF. In DNA form, the CDR3 reads TGTGCCAGCAGTTCCGGGACTAGCGGTCGTGATGAGCAGTTCTTC.

The chain carries TRBV6-6 and TRBJ2-1; weak D call: TRBD1 (6 bases). V shed 6 bases and J shed 11 bases, with 20 bases lying between them. CDR3 length: 14 residues. Germline V gene data show CDR1 as MNHNY and CDR2 as SVGAGI (reference sequence). In nucleotides, the CDR3 is TGTGCCAGCAGGCCAAGTGGGGGCCTAGAAAAGCAGTTCTTC. Its protein is CASRPSGGLEKQFF.

The sample holds a few counts of this clone. The V and J genes are TRBV7-3 and TRBJ2-7; the match to TRBD1 covers 7 bases. Germline V gene sequence: CDR1 SGHTA, CDR2 FQGTGA. The CDR3 runs 15 residues. V was pared by 0 bases and J by 2 bases, with 4 bases of the junction left unmatched. The CDR3 sequence is CASSLTGGDAYEQYF. As DNA, the CDR3 is TGTGCCAGCAGCTTAACAGGGGGCGACGCCTACGAGCAGTACTTC.

This chain joins TRBV9 and TRBJ2-2; 8 nucleotides line up with TRBD2. The V and J ends lost 4 bases and 6 bases, in that order; junction bases with no gene match: 11. Germline-derived CDR1 and CDR2 are SGDLS and YYNGEE. CDR3 length: 16 residues. The CDR3 sequence: CASSPTGGSASGELFF. CDR3 nucleotide sequence: TGTGCCAGCAGCCCGACGGGGGGGAGCGCTTCCGGGGAGCTGTTTTTT. The full variable domain, in which reference TRBV9 and TRBJ2-2 provide the parts outside the CDR3, is DSGVTQTPKHLITATGQRVTLRCSPRSGDLSVYWYQQSLDQGLQFLIQYYNGEERAKGNILERFSAQQFPDLHSELNLSSLELGDSALYFCASSPTGGSASGELFFGEGSRLTVL.

V usage is TRBV19 and J usage is TRBJ1-1; D perhaps matches TRBD1 (6 bases). V was pared by 4 bases and J by 2 bases, with 14 bases between. The germline gives CDR1 LNHDA, CDR2 SQIVND (reference sequence). The CDR3 runs 15 residues. CDR3 region: CASSKGEGGNTEAFF. CDR3 nucleotide sequence: TGTGCCAGTAGTAAAGGGGAGGGGGGAAACACTGAAGCTTTCTTT.

The chain joins TRBV7-2 to TRBJ1-1; no clear D. Germline V gene sequence: CDR1 SGHTA, CDR2 FQGNSA. The CDR3 is 14 amino acids. V was cut by 3 bases and J by 1 base, with 9 bases left in between. CDR3 residues: CASSFRRANTEAFF. The DNA of the CDR3 is TGTGCCAGCAGCTTCAGGCGCGCGAACACTGAAGCTTTCTTT.

The V call is TRBV5-1, the J call TRBJ2-2; 9 bases are a match to TRBD2. Germline V gives CDR1 SGHRS, CDR2 YFSETQ. The CDR3 covers 16 residues. The V and J ends lost 0 bases and 7 bases, in that order; junction bases with no gene match: 7. The CDR3 protein is CASSLVLAGSIGELFF. The CDR3 DNA follows: TGCGCCAGCAGCTTGGTTCTAGCGGGAAGCATCGGGGAGCTGTTTTTT.

This clone was counted between two and nine times. The CDR3 DNA sequence: TGTGCCAGCAGTAGGTCGAAACTAGCGGGAGGGCCCCGTTCCTACAATGAGCAGTTCTTC. Its translation: CASSRSKLAGGPRSYNEQFF. The chain is built from TRBV27 and TRBJ2-1; the match to TRBD2 covers 13 bases. There are 20 residues in the CDR3. The J segment lost 1 base and the V segment lost 5 bases, leaving 14 bases of the junction unmatched. Germline values: CDR1 MNHEY, CDR2 SMNVEV (reference sequence).

The genes are TRBV7-9 and TRBJ1-2, with 8 bases identical to TRBD1. With 3 bases clipped from V and 1 base from J, the junction kept 16 bases outside the gene matches. Germline CDR1 is SEHNR and CDR2 is FQNEAQ (reference sequence). This CDR3 has 19 residues. CDR3 DNA sequence: TGTGCCAGCAGCTTGGGGGCAGGGGGCTATTTGGATATTAACTATGGCTACACCTTC. This translates into CASSLGAGGYLDINYGYTF.

The rearrangement joins TRBV2 to TRBJ2-2; 10 bases are shared with TRBD2. Per the germline V gene, CDR1 is SNHLY and CDR2 is FYNNEI. The CDR3 is 15 amino acids. Germline trimming cut 3 bases from V and 5 bases from J; bases unmatched to any gene: 3. In nucleotides, the CDR3 is TGTGCCAGCAGTGAGACGACTAGCGGGACCGGGGAGCTGTTTTTT. Its translation: CASSETTSGTGELFF.